These 2 T cell receptor beta chains originate from one sample sequenced in a study of T cells in Graves' hyperthyroidism and ophthalmopathy. Amplified regions were TCR beta CDR3 sequences from RNA transcripts. An initial round of RT-PCR targeting the TCR CDR3 relied on the HTBI primer set. TCRdb independently ran MiXCR on the multiplex PCR reads; one entry per CDR3 protein. This sample yields a few hundred thousand distinct CDR3 sequences, of which around 16% are seen a single time; 6.5% to 8% belongs to the top ten. Source material: blood. These receptors originate from a woman aged 25 to 39 with Graves' hyperthyroidism.

This clonotype was seen at least ten times. V is TRBV28 and J is TRBJ1-2, with D unresolved. V was pared by 3 bases and J by 1 base, with 9 bases between. CDR3 length: 14 residues. CDR1 is MDHEN and CDR2 is SYDVKM in the germline V gene. The CDR3 sequence is CASSFGQLNYGYTF. The CDR3, as DNA: TGTGCCAGCAGTTTCGGTCAGCTTAACTATGGCTACACCTTC.

The V and J genes are TRBV5-4 and TRBJ2-2; a possible D gene is TRBD2 (5 bases). The length of the CDR3 is 14 residues. The germline gives CDR1 SGHNT, CDR2 YYREEE (reference sequence). V was clipped by 4 bases and J by 13 bases, with 20 bases between them. CDR3 loop: CASSPGIQTEWLFF. CDR3 DNA: TGTGCCAGCAGCCCGGGGATTCAAACGGAGTGGCTGTTTTTT.